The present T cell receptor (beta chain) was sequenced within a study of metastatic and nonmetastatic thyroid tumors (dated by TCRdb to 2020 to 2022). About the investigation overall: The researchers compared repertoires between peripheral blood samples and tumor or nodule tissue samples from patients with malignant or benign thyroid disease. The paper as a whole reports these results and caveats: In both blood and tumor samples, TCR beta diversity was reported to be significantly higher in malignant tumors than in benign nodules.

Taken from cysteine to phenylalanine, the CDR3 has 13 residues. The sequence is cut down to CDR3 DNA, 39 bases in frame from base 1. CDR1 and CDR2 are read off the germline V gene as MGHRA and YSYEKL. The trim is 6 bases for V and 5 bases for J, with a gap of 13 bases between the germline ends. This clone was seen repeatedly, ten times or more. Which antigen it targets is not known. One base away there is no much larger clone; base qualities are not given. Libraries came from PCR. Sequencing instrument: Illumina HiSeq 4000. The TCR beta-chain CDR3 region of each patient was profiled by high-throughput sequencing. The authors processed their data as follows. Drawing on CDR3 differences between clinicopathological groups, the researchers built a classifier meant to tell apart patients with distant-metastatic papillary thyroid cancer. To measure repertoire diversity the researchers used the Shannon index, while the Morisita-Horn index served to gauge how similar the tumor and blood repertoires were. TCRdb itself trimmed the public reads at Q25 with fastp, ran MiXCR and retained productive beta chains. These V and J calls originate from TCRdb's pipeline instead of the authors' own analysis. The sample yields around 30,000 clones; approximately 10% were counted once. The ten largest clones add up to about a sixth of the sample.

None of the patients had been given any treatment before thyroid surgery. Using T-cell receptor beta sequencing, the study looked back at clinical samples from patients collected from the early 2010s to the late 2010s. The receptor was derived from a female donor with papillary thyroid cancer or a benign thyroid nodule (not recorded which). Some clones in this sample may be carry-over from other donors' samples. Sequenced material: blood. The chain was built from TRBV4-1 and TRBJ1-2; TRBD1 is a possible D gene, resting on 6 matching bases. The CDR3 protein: CASSDGGRYGYTF. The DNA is TGCGCCAGCAGTGATGGGGGCAGGTATGGCTACACCTTC.